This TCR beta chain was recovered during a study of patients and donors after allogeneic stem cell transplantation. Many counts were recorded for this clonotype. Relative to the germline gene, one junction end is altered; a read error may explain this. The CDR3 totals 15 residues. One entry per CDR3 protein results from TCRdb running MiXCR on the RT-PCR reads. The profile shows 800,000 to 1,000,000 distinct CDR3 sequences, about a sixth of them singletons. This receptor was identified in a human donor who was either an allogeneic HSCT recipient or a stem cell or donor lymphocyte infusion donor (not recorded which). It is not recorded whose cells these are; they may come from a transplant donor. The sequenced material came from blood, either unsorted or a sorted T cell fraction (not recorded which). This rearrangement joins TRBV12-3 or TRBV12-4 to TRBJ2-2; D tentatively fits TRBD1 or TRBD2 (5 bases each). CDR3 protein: CASSLGTGNTGELFF. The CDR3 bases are TGCGCCAGCAGCTTGGGGACCGGAAACACCGGGGAGCTGTTTTTT.